This T cell receptor beta chain emerged from a study of control samples from healthy donors and cancer patients. The CDR3 is 12 residues long. Germline values: CDR1 SQVTM, CDR2 ANQGSEA. Trimming left V 7 bases short and J 4 bases short, with 13 bases between. The method was immunoSEQ multiplex PCR; TCRdb's version includes in-frame clones alone and lacks a portion of them. The table shows 70,000 to 95,000 clones, with 93% occurring only once. This receptor was taken from a woman aged 40 to 50 with lung cancer. The chain couples TRBV29-1 to TRBJ1-2; TRBD1 is a possible D gene (5 bases). The sample was PBMCs. The DNA of the CDR3 is TGCAGCGCCTTCGCCGGGGGCTATGGCTACACCTTC. This sequence encodes CSAFAGGYGYTF.